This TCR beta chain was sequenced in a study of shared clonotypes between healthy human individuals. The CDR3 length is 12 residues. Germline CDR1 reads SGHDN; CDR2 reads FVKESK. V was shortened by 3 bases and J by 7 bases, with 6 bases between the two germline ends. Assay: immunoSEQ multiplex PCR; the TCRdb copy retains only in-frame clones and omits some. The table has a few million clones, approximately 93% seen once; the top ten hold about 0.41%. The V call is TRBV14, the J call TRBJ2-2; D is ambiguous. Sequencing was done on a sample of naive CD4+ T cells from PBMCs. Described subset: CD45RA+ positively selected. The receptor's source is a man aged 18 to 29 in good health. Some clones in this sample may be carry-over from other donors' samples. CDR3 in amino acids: CASSQEIGELFF. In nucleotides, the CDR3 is TGTGCCAGCAGCCAGGAAATCGGGGAGCTGTTTTTT. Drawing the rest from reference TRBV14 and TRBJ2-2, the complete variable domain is EAGVTQFPSHSVIEKGQTVTLRCDPISGHDNLYWYRRVMGKEIKFLLHFVKESKQDESGMPNNRFLAERTGGTYSTLKVQPAELEDSGVYFCASSQEIGELFFGEGSRLTVL.